These 21 T cell receptor beta chains were sequenced from one sample in a study of cytomegalovirus exposure and HLA in healthy donors. PCR used 60 Vbeta primers and 13 Jbeta primers. Sequencing used immunoSEQ multiplex PCR; TCRdb keeps in-frame clones, though not all of them. The sample includes fewer than 250,000 clones, roughly 83% seen only once; the top ten take 0.71%. The specimen sequenced was PBMCs. Source of these receptors: a boy aged 2 to 10 in good health and CMV-seronegative.

The rearrangement joins TRBV27 to TRBJ1-2; 10 bases match TRBD1. The germline CDR1 and CDR2 sequences are MNHEY and SMNVEV (reference sequence). The CDR3 is 16 amino acids. V dropped 2 bases and J dropped 4; count of bases not matched to a gene: 7. The CDR3 sequence: CASSLTPGQGSYGYTF. CDR3 DNA sequence: TGTGCCAGCAGTTTAACCCCGGGACAGGGGAGCTATGGCTACACCTTC.

The rearrangement links TRBV6-1 to TRBJ1-2; 9 bases map to TRBD1. Germline lookup yields CDR1 MNHNS and CDR2 SASEGT. The CDR3 loop spans 13 amino acids. V was clipped by 6 bases and J by 8 bases; unmatched bases: 7. CDR3 nucleotide sequence: TGTGCCAGCAGACCGGGACAGGGTCGGGGCTACACCTTC. Residues: CASRPGQGRGYTF.

The chain is built from TRBV6-1 and TRBJ2-1; 7 nucleotides match TRBD2. The V gene end was trimmed by 2 bases and the J gene end by 0 bases; junction bases not matched to a gene: 7. Germline V gene lookup returns CDR1 MNHNS and CDR2 SASEGT. The CDR3 runs to 17 residues. The CDR3 DNA reads TGTGCCAGCAGTGAAAGGGGCGGGGGTCTCTCCTACAATGAGCAGTTCTTC. Residues: CASSERGGGLSYNEQFF.

Of note for this clone: Since the CDR3 does not end with the conserved phenylalanine or tryptophan, this likely comes from a read error. The rearrangement uses TRBV13 and TRBJ1-5; D is undetermined. The CDR3 extends over 13 amino acids. CDR1 is PRHDT, CDR2 FYEKMQ, per germline (reference sequence). The V end was cut by 6 bases, the J end by 5 bases, with 11 bases between. The CDR3 loop reads CASSVRVYQPQHS. In DNA, the CDR3 is TGTGCCAGCAGTGTGCGGGTGTATCAGCCCCAGCATTCT.

The gene calls are TRBV5-1 and TRBJ2-2, with 10 bases aligning to TRBD2. V gave up 3 bases and J gave up 0 bases; unmatched junction bases: 5. Looked up from germline, CDR1 is SGHRS and CDR2 is YFSETQ. The CDR3 totals 17 residues. This CDR3 is CASSSLAGGANTGELFF. The CDR3 DNA sequence: TGCGCCAGCAGCTCATTAGCGGGAGGCGCGAACACCGGGGAGCTGTTTTTT.

This sequence joins TRBV18 and TRBJ1-5; D is possibly TRBD1 (6 bases). V dropped 3 bases and J dropped 2 bases, with 17 bases sitting between them. Germline CDR1 reads KGHSH; CDR2 reads LQKENI. This CDR3 is 17 amino acids long. The CDR3 loop is CASSPGFGGLGNQPQHF. The CDR3 nucleotides are TGTGCCAGCTCACCGGGCTTTGGGGGCCTAGGCAATCAGCCCCAGCATTTT.

J is TRBJ2-3 and V is TRBV7-6; a possible D gene is TRBD1 (5 bases). This CDR3 has 14 residues. With 7 bases removed from V and 0 bases from J, the gap between germline ends came to 11 bases. Germline V gene sequence: CDR1 SGHVS, CDR2 FNYEAQ. Here the CDR3 reads CASKKGPSTDTQYF. The CDR3 DNA reads TGTGCCAGCAAGAAGGGGCCCAGCACAGATACGCAGTATTTT.

This chain connects TRBV5-1 to TRBJ1-2; TRBD1 might be the D (5 bases). The CDR3 covers 16 residues. Looked up from germline, CDR1 is SGHRS and CDR2 is YFSETQ. The V end lost 4 bases, the J end lost 7 bases, and 23 bases lay between the germline ends. The CDR3 spells CASSARVVGAHGGYTF. In DNA, the CDR3 is TGCGCCAGCAGCGCCCGCGTGGTAGGGGCGCATGGTGGCTACACCTTC.

The DNA for the CDR3 is TGTGCCAGCAGGGAACAGGGATTCGGTAATTCACCCCTCCACTTT. This codes for CASREQGFGNSPLHF. The rearrangement uses TRBV2 and TRBJ1-6; D possibly corresponds to TRBD1 (6 bases). The CDR3 contains 15 residues. V was pared by 6 bases and J by 6 bases, with 15 bases between. In germline, CDR1 is SNHLY, CDR2 FYNNEI.

This chain uses TRBV18 with TRBJ2-7, with TRBD1 matching over 8 bases. Per the germline V gene, CDR1 is KGHSH and CDR2 is LQKENI. The ends lost 5 bases at V and 3 bases at J; junction bases unmatched: 12. This CDR3 is built from 16 residues. The CDR3 spells CASSTNDRGNYYEQYF. DNA of the CDR3: TGTGCCAGCTCAACAAACGACAGGGGTAATTACTACGAGCAGTACTTC. Based on the CDR3 plus reference TRBV18 and TRBJ2-7, the full variable domain is NAGVMQNPRHLVRRRGQEARLRCSPMKGHSHVYWYRQLPEEGLKFMVYLQKENIIDESGMPKERFSAEFPKEGPSILRIQQVVRGDSAAYFCASSTNDRGNYYEQYFGPGTRLTVT.

The V and J genes are TRBV4-2 and TRBJ2-7; D perhaps matches TRBD2 (5 bases). Germline-derived CDR1 and CDR2 are LGHNA and YNFKEQ. V lost 3 bases to trimming and J lost 7 bases, with 13 bases between them. The CDR3 length is 13 residues. CDR3 DNA sequence: TGTGCCAGCAGCCATGAGGGTGACTGGGAGCAGTACTTC. The encoded protein is CASSHEGDWEQYF.

The chain has TRBV12-5 and TRBJ2-5, with TRBD1 as a possible D gene (6 bases). Germline V lookup: CDR1 LGHNT, CDR2 FRNRAP. This CDR3 contains 16 residues. The germline V and J ends were trimmed by 5 bases and 4 bases, with 20 bases remaining between them. The CDR3 DNA reads as TGTGCTAGTGGTACAGGAGGCAGGGTAGGGGGAGAGACCCAGTACTTC. Encoded protein: CASGTGGRVGGETQYF. The full variable domain, rest sourced from reference TRBV12-5 and TRBJ2-5, is DARVTQTPRHKVTEMGQEVTMRCQPILGHNTVFWYRQTMMQGLELLAYFRNRAPLDDSGMPKDRFSAEMPDATLATLKIQPSEPRDSAVYFCASGTGGRVGGETQYFGPGTRLLVL.

This clone is a singleton in its sample. Sequence at one end of the junction differs from germline and may be a read error. The chain couples TRBV5-4 to TRBJ1-2, with a tentative D call TRBD1 (6 bases). CDR1 and CDR2 from the germline V gene are SGHNT and YYREEE (reference sequence). CDR3 length: 12 amino acids. The CDR3 nucleotides read TGTGCCAGCAGCTTACAGGGCATTGGCTACCCCTTC. Its protein product is CASSLQGIGYPF.

The sample holds a few counts of this clone. The chain combines TRBV4-2 with TRBJ1-4; 9 bases fit TRBD1. Germline V CDR1 and CDR2: LGHNA, YNFKEQ. V was pared by 5 bases and J by 8 bases, with 6 bases of the junction left unmatched. The CDR3 loop spans 14 amino acids. DNA of the CDR3: TGTGCCAGCAGCATTGGGACAGGGACAGAAAAACTGTTTTTT. Translating it yields CASSIGTGTEKLFF.

This chain joins TRBV6-7 and TRBJ1-3; no definite D call. TRBV6-7 belongs to the ORF category, with a function that is uncertain. Trimming left V 0 bases short and J 0 bases short, with 6 bases between. This CDR3 has 15 residues. CDR3: CASSYSVYSGNTIYF. As DNA, the CDR3 is TGTGCCAGCAGTTACTCGGTCTACTCTGGAAACACCATATATTTT.

This clone appeared once. The rearrangement uses TRBV7-9 and TRBJ2-4; 8 bases fit TRBD2. This CDR3 comprises 15 residues. Looked up from germline, CDR1 is SEHNR and CDR2 is FQNEAQ (reference sequence). V shed 1 base, J shed 5 bases, and the junction held 4 bases outside the gene matches. CDR3 in amino acids: CASSLVSLAENIQYF. The CDR3 DNA follows: TGTGCCAGCAGCTTAGTATCACTAGCGGAAAACATTCAGTACTTC.

The V and J genes are TRBV13 and TRBJ2-5; D perhaps matches TRBD1 (5 bases). With the DNA end fitting TRBJ2-7 better, the J assignment may be wrong. Per the germline V gene, CDR1 is PRHDT and CDR2 is FYEKMQ (reference sequence). The CDR3 runs to 15 residues. Written as DNA, the CDR3 is TGTGCCAGCAGCTCGCCTAGACAGAACCCCTACGAGCAGTACTTC. It is translated as CASSSPRQNPYEQYF.

V usage is TRBV7-9 and J usage is TRBJ2-5; 10 positions match TRBD2. Germline V gives CDR1 SEHNR, CDR2 FQNEAQ (reference sequence). V trimming: 4 bases; J trimming: 4 bases; junction bases outside the gene matches: 3. This CDR3 contains 14 residues. The CDR3 sequence is CASSSRTSGETQYF. DNA for the CDR3: TGTGCCAGCAGCTCACGGACTAGCGGAGAGACCCAGTACTTC.

This sequence joins TRBV10-3 and TRBJ1-2; TRBD1 is a possible D gene (6 bases). Trimming took off 7 bases at V and 4 bases at J, with 19 bases between the two ends. Germline loops: CDR1 ENHRY, CDR2 SYGVKD. This CDR3 region has 15 residues. CDR3 nucleotides: TGTGCCATCATCATGGACCCTGGGGGGGCCTATGGCTACACCTTC. It encodes CAIIMDPGGAYGYTF.

This chain joins TRBV15 and TRBJ2-3; 9 bases are shared with TRBD2. The germline gives CDR1 LNHNV, CDR2 YYDKDF (reference sequence). The CDR3 extends over 16 amino acids. Trimming took 1 base from V and 3 from J; bases not matched to a gene: 5. CDR3 sequence (DNA): TGTGCCACCAGCAGAGGTAATAGCGGGGGTACAGATACGCAGTATTTT. This encodes CATSRGNSGGTDTQYF.

The V call is TRBV27, the J call TRBJ2-3, with D maybe TRBD2 (5 bases). This CDR3 comprises 16 residues. V lost 4 bases to trimming and J lost 2 bases, with 16 bases between them. Germline CDR1 MNHEY, CDR2 SMNVEV (reference sequence). The CDR3 DNA reads TGTGCCAGCAGTTCTCGACTGGCGGGCCCCACAGATACGCAGTATTTT. Amino acids: CASSSRLAGPTDTQYF.